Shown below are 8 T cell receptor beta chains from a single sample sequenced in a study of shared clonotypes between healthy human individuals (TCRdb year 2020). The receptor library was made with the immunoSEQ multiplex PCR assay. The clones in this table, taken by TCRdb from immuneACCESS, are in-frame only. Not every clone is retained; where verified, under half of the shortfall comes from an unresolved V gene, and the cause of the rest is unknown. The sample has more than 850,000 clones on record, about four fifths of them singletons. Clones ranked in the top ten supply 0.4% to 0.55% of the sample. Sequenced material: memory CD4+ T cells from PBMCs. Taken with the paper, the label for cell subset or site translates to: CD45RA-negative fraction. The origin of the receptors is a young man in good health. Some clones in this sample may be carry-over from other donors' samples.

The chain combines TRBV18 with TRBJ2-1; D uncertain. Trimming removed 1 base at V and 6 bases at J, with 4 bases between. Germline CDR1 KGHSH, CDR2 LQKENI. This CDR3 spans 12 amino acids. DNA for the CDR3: TGTGCCAGCTCACCACGGCCCAATGAGCAGTTCTTC. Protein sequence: CASSPRPNEQFF.

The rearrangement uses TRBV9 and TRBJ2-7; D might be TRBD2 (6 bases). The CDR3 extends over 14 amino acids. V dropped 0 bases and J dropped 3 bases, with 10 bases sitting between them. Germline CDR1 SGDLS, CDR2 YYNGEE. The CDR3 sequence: CASSVGLGGYEQYF. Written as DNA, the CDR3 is TGTGCCAGCAGCGTAGGACTAGGTGGCTACGAGCAGTACTTC.

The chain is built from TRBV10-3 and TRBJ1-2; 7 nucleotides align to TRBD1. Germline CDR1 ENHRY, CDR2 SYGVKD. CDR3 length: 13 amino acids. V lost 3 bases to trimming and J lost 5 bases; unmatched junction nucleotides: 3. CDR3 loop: CAISEQGTYGYTF. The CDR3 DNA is TGTGCCATCAGTGAACAGGGGACATATGGCTACACCTTC.

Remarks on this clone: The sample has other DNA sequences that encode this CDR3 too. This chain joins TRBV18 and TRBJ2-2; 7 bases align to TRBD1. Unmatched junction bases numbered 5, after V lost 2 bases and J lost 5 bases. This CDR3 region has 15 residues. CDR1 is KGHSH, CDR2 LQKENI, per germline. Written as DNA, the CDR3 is TGTGCCAGCTCACCAAGACAGGGTAGGACCGGGGAGCTGTTTTTT. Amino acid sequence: CASSPRQGRTGELFF.

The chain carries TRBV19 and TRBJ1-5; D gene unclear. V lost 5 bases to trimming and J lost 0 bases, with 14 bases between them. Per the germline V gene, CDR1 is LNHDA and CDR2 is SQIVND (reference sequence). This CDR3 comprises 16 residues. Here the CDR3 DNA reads TGTGCCAGTAGTGAACCGAGGGCGCCTAGCAATCAGCCCCAGCATTTT. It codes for CASSEPRAPSNQPQHF.

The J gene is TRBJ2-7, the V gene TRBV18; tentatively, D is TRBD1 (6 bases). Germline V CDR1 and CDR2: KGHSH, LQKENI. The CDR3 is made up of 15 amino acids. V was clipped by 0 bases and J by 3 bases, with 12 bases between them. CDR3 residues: CASSPPGQKSYEQYF. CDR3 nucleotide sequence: TGTGCCAGCTCACCACCTGGACAGAAGAGCTACGAGCAGTACTTC.

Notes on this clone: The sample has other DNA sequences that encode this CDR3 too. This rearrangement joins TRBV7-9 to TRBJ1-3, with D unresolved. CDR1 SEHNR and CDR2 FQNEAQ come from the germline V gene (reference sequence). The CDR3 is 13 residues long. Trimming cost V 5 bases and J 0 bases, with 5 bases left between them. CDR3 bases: TGTGCCAGCAGCCTTTCCTCTGGAAACACCATATATTTT. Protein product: CASSLSSGNTIYF.

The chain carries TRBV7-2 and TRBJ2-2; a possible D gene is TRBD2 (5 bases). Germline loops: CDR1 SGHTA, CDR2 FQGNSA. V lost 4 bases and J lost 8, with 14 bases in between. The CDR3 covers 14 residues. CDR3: CASSYQGGDGELFF. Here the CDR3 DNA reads TGTGCCAGCAGCTACCAAGGAGGAGATGGGGAGCTGTTTTTT.